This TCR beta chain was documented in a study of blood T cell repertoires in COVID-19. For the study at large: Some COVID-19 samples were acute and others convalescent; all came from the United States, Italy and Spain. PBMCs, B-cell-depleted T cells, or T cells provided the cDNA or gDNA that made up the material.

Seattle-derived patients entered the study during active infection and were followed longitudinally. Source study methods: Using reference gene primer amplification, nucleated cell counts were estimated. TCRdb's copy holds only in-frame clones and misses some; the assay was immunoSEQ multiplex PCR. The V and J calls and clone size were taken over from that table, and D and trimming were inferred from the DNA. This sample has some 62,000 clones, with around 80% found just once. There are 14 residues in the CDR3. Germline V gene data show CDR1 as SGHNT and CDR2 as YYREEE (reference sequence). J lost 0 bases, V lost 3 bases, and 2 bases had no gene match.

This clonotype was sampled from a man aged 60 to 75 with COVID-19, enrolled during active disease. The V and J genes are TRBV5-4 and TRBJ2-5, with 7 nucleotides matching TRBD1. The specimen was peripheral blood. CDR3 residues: CASSSTGNQETQYF. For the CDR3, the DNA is TGTGCCAGCAGCTCGACAGGGAACCAAGAGACCCAGTACTTC.